The present T cell receptor beta chain was sequenced within a study of T cell clonotyping in hematopoietic cell transplantation. Method: immunoSEQ multiplex PCR; TCRdb's copy keeps in-frame clones and lacks some. The sample includes about 41,000 clones, 95% of them seen just once. With respect to this clone: No antigen is known for it.

Overall study findings and caveats: Pathologically expanded recipient clonotypes increased progressively from day 30 to day 180 as diversity fell. Graft donor and pretransplant recipient Inverse Simpson Index values predicted broader posttransplant TCR diversity.

The length of the CDR3 is 16 residues. The ends were cut back, 7 bases at V and 0 bases at J, with 16 bases in the middle. Germline lookup yields CDR1 ENHRY and CDR2 SYGVKD. This clonotype was obtained from a man aged 30-40 years in good health. Some clones in this sample may be carry-over from other donors' samples. V and J are TRBV10-3 and TRBJ1-3; no clear D gene. Sequencing input: peripheral blood mononuclear cells. CDR3 sequence reads: CAITPGAGFSGNTIYF. The CDR3 region has the DNA TGTGCCATCACCCCCGGCGCTGGCTTCTCTGGAAACACCATATATTTT.